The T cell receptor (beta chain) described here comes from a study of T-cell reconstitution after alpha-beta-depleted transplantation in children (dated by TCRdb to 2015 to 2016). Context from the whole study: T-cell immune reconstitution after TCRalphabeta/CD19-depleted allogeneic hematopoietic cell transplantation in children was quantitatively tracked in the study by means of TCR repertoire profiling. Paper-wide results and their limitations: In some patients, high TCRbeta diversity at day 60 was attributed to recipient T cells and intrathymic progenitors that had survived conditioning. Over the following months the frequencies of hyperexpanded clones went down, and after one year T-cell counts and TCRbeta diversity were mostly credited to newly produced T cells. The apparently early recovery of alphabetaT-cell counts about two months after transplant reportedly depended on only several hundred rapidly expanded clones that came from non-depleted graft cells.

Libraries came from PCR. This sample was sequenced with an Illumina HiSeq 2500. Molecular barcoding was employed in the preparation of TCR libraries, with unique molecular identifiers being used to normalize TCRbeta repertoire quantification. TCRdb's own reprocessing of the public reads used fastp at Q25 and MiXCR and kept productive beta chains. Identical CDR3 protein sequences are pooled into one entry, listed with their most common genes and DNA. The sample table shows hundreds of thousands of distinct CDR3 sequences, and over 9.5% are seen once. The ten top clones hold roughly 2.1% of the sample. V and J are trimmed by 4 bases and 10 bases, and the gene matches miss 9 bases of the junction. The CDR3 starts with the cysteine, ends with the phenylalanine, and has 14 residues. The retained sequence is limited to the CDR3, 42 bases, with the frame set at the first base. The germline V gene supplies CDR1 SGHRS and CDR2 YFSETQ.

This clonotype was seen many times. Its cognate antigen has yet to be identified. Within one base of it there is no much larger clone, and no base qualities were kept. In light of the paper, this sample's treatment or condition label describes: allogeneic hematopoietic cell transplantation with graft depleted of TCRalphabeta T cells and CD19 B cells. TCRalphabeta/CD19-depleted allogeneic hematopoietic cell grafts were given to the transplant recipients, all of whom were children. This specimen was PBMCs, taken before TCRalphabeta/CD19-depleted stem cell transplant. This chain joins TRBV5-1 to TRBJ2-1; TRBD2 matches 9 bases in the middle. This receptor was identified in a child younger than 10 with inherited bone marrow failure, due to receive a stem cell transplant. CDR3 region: CASSAGGLSSEQFF. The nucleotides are TGCGCCAGCAGCGCGGGAGGGCTGTCCAGCGAGCAGTTCTTC.